These 14 T cell receptor beta chains came from one sample sequenced in a study of blood T cell repertoires in COVID-19. Assay used: immunoSEQ multiplex PCR; TCRdb lists only in-frame clones, some missing. The sample holds about 240,000 clones, about four fifths seen once. The source material was peripheral blood. These receptors all come from a woman of 80 years or more with COVID-19, enrolled during active disease.

The V and J genes are TRBV2 and TRBJ1-4; D perhaps matches TRBD1 (5 bases). V was pared by 4 bases and J by 7 bases, with 10 bases between. The CDR3 is 13 residues long. Germline loops: CDR1 SNHLY, CDR2 FYNNEI. CDR3 residues: CASSVGATEKLFF. The CDR3, as DNA: TGTGCCAGCAGTGTAGGGGCCACTGAAAAACTGTTTTTT.

The rearrangement links TRBV7-2 to TRBJ1-3, with D possibly TRBD1 on 6 matching bases. CDR1 is SGHTA and CDR2 is FQGNSA in the germline V gene. The V end lost 2 bases, the J end lost 2 bases, and 22 bases lay between the germline ends. The CDR3 extends over 19 amino acids. The CDR3 DNA sequence: TGTGCCAGCAGCTTATATGGGGGCCAGGCCGCAGGGACTGGAAACACCATATATTTT. Translation: CASSLYGGQAAGTGNTIYF.

V usage is TRBV30 and J usage is TRBJ1-2, with a possible D match to TRBD1 (6 bases). This CDR3 has 14 residues. Per germline, CDR1 GTSNPN and CDR2 SVGIG (reference sequence). With 1 base removed from V and 4 bases from J, the gap between germline ends came to 13 bases. CDR3 in amino acids: CAWSANDRSYGYTF. The CDR3 DNA reads as TGTGCCTGGAGTGCGAATGACAGGAGCTATGGCTACACCTTC.

The chain combines TRBV5-1 with TRBJ2-5, with 10 bases matching TRBD2. CDR1 SGHRS and CDR2 YFSETQ come from the germline V gene. V lost 6 bases and J lost 5; bases outside the gene matches: 10. This CDR3 spans 15 amino acids. CDR3 sequence reads: CASKPTSGKAETQYF. DNA of the CDR3: TGCGCCAGCAAACCCACTAGCGGGAAGGCGGAGACCCAGTACTTC.

This chain connects TRBV30 to TRBJ1-4; TRBD1 aligns across 8 bases. J gave up 8 bases and V 4 bases, and 6 bases lay outside the gene matches. In germline, CDR1 is GTSNPN, CDR2 SVGIG (reference sequence). There are 13 residues in the CDR3. In DNA, the CDR3 is TGTGCCTGGACGGGACAGGCGGGAGAAAAACTGTTTTTT. As protein: CAWTGQAGEKLFF.

The chain uses TRBV7-2 and TRBJ1-5, with D tentatively TRBD1 (6 bases). Per germline, CDR1 SGHTA and CDR2 FQGNSA. Trimming left V 5 bases short and J 4 bases short, with 9 bases between. The CDR3 is 13 amino acids. CDR3 sequence: CASSADRNQPQHF. In DNA form, the CDR3 reads TGTGCCAGCAGCGCGGACAGAAATCAGCCCCAGCATTTT.

This sequence joins TRBV14 and TRBJ1-4; the D is unclear. Trimming left V 1 base short and J 7 bases short, with 7 bases between. There are 13 residues in the CDR3. The germline V gene has CDR1 SGHDN and CDR2 FVKESK. The CDR3 loop is CASSQGLGEKLFF. The CDR3 nucleotides are TGTGCCAGCAGCCAAGGACTGGGTGAAAAACTGTTTTTT. Complete variable domain (other parts from reference TRBV14 and TRBJ1-4): EAGVTQFPSHSVIEKGQTVTLRCDPISGHDNLYWYRRVMGKEIKFLLHFVKESKQDESGMPNNRFLAERTGGTYSTLKVQPAELEDSGVYFCASSQGLGEKLFFGSGTQLSVL.

V usage is TRBV28 and J usage is TRBJ2-3; TRBD2 agrees at 11 bases. Germline V gene lookup returns CDR1 MDHEN and CDR2 SYDVKM. This CDR3 comprises 16 residues. V dropped 2 bases and J dropped 3; count of bases not matched to a gene: 4. In DNA form, the CDR3 reads TGTGCCAGCAGTTTAACTAGCGGGAGACTAACAGATACGCAGTATTTT. Translating gives CASSLTSGRLTDTQYF.

In its sample, this clone was seen a few times. The chain couples TRBV15 to TRBJ2-2; 9 nucleotides align to TRBD2. The germline V gene encodes CDR1 LNHNV and CDR2 YYDKDF (reference sequence). This CDR3 spans 17 amino acids. Trimming at V came to 0 bases and at J to 6 bases, leaving 8 bases not matched to a gene. CDR3 protein: CATSRDRGGRAPGELFF. CDR3 nucleotides: TGTGCCACCAGCAGAGATAGGGGCGGGAGGGCCCCCGGGGAGCTGTTTTTT.

V gene TRBV10-3 combines with J gene TRBJ1-1; 7 bases fit TRBD1. Germline trimming cut 11 bases from V and 1 base from J; bases unmatched to any gene: 7. The CDR3 runs 13 residues. The V gene's germline CDR1 is ENHRY and CDR2 SYGVKD. The CDR3 is CAAGDSKNTEAFF. The CDR3 coding sequence is TGTGCCGCCGGGGACAGTAAGAACACTGAAGCTTTCTTT.

The chain uses TRBV11-3 and TRBJ2-3, with 8 bases lining up with TRBD2. The CDR3 loop spans 16 amino acids. V shed 5 bases, J shed 1 base, and the junction held 8 bases outside the gene matches. Germline CDR1 is SGHNT and CDR2 is YENEEA. The CDR3, as DNA: TGTGCCAGCAGCAAAAGCTGGGGACTAGGCACAGATACGCAGTATTTT. It codes for CASSKSWGLGTDTQYF.

The J gene is TRBJ1-1, the V gene TRBV5-1; 10 positions match TRBD1. The trim removed 5 bases at V and 3 bases at J, leaving 4 bases unmatched. CDR1 and CDR2 from the germline V gene are SGHRS and YFSETQ. CDR3 size: 14 residues. For the CDR3, the DNA is TGCGCCAGCAGTCCCGGGACAGGGGACACTGAAGCTTTCTTT. Its translation: CASSPGTGDTEAFF.

The J gene is TRBJ1-1, the V gene TRBV6-2 or TRBV6-3; 8 nucleotides match TRBD1. The CDR3 has 16 residues. With V trimmed by 5 bases and J by 1 base, 9 bases remained unmatched. CDR1 MNHEY and CDR2 SVGEGT come from the germline V gene. As DNA, the CDR3 is TGTGCCAGCAGTCTCAGGGGGCTTCCTCGGAACACTGAAGCTTTCTTT. It specifies CASSLRGLPRNTEAFF.

The genes are TRBV29-1 and TRBJ1-5, with D unresolved. Germline CDR1 reads SQVTM; CDR2 reads ANQGSEA. V lost 6 bases to trimming and J lost 5 bases, with 14 bases between them. The CDR3 runs to 13 residues. The CDR3 region has the DNA TGCAGCGTGAGAAGGGAAGCGGATCAGCCCCAGCATTTT. Translation gives CSVRREADQPQHF.